The 10 T cell receptor beta chains given below trace back to one sample, sequenced in a study of blood T cell repertoires in COVID-19. Profiling relied on immunoSEQ multiplex PCR, and the TCRdb table lists in-frame clones only, not all of them. The sample has a few hundred thousand clones, 87% seen once; the top ten hold roughly a tenth. Sequenced material: peripheral blood. The receptors derive from a woman aged 25 to 39 with COVID-19, enrolled during active disease.

The chain couples TRBV5-4 to TRBJ2-2; a possible D gene is TRBD2 (6 bases). The CDR3 consists of 14 residues. Trimming took off 0 bases at V and 6 bases at J, with 9 bases between the two ends. Germline values: CDR1 SGHNT, CDR2 YYREEE (reference sequence). The CDR3 DNA is TGTGCCAGCAGCTTGGGGGGGGATGCCGGGGAGCTGTTTTTT. The encoded protein is CASSLGGDAGELFF.

The V gene is TRBV25-1, the J gene TRBJ1-1, with 8 bases lining up with TRBD1. After removal of 2 bases from V and 1 base from J, the junction contained 3 bases not matched to a gene. This CDR3 comprises 15 residues. Germline-derived CDR1 and CDR2 are MGHDK and SYGVNS. The CDR3 reads CASSEDRGGNTEAFF. The DNA of the CDR3 is TGTGCCAGCAGTGAAGACAGGGGCGGGAACACTGAAGCTTTCTTT.

The chain employs TRBV6-5 and TRBJ2-7; D possibly corresponds to TRBD2 (8 bases). Looked up from germline, CDR1 is MNHEY and CDR2 is SVGAGI. V shed 2 bases and J shed 12 bases, with 20 bases lying between them. CDR3 length equals 14 residues. The chain's CDR3 is CASSYGYGSGTAYF. As DNA, the CDR3 is TGTGCCAGCAGTTACGGGTACGGTAGCGGGACAGCGTACTTC.

The chain employs TRBV7-8 and TRBJ2-2; TRBD1 agrees at 9 bases. Germline V lookup: CDR1 SGHVS, CDR2 FQNEAQ. V shed 3 bases, J shed 6 bases, and the junction held 8 bases outside the gene matches. The CDR3 is 16 amino acids. In DNA, the CDR3 is TGTGCCAGCAGCTTCACAGGGGGCTTAATGGCCGGGGAGCTGTTTTTT. Amino acids: CASSFTGGLMAGELFF.

The V and J genes are TRBV24-1 and TRBJ2-5, with 12 bases aligning to TRBD1. CDR1 is KGHDR and CDR2 is SFDVKD in the germline V gene. The junction had 14 bases not matched to a gene; V was cut back by 2 bases and J by 5 bases. This CDR3 region has 19 residues. DNA for the CDR3: TGTGCCACCAGTGATTGGGGGGGTTCGCGGGACAGGGGGCTGGAGACCCAGTACTTC. Translating gives CATSDWGGSRDRGLETQYF.

V is TRBV7-2 and J is TRBJ2-5; possible D gene TRBD2, 6 bases. Trimming removed 5 bases from V and 2 bases from J, with 15 bases in between. Germline V gene sequence: CDR1 SGHTA, CDR2 FQGNSA. CDR3 size: 15 residues. As DNA, the CDR3 is TGTGCCAGCAGCCCCACCCTAGCGATACAAGAGACCCAGTACTTC. Protein sequence: CASSPTLAIQETQYF.

The rearrangement joins TRBV11-2 to TRBJ2-3; 8 positions agree with TRBD1. This CDR3 spans 18 amino acids. Germline V gene lookup returns CDR1 SGHAT and CDR2 FQNNGV. The trim removed 5 bases at V and 1 base at J, leaving 14 bases unmatched. The CDR3 reads CASSLGTGTALGTDTQYF. The CDR3 DNA follows: TGTGCCAGCAGCCTCGGGACAGGAACCGCCCTGGGCACAGATACGCAGTATTTT.

The J gene is TRBJ2-1, the V gene TRBV27; TRBD2 matches 8 bases. CDR3 length: 14 amino acids. CDR1 is MNHEY and CDR2 is SMNVEV in the germline V gene (reference sequence). V dropped 11 bases and J dropped 3; count of bases not matched to a gene: 9. The CDR3 nucleotides read TGTGCCTCCCAAGCGACTAGCGTCTACAATGAGCAGTTCTTC. As protein: CASQATSVYNEQFF.

The chain combines TRBV5-4 with TRBJ2-7, with 8 bases fitting TRBD1. CDR3 size: 15 residues. CDR1 is SGHNT and CDR2 is YYREEE in the germline V gene (reference sequence). The J segment lost 0 bases and the V segment lost 4 bases, leaving 6 bases of the junction unmatched. The CDR3 nucleotides are TGTGCCAGCAGCCCCCGACAGGGGACCTCCTACGAGCAGTACTTC. It codes for CASSPRQGTSYEQYF.

This clone was observed a single time. The same CDR3 also results from other DNA sequences found in this sample. The chain links TRBV3-1 (or the pseudogene TRBV3-2) to TRBJ2-7, with unresolved D. The V gene's germline CDR1 is LGHDT and CDR2 YNNKEL (reference sequence). The germline V and J ends were trimmed by 0 bases and 5 bases, with 5 bases remaining between them. The CDR3 contains 12 residues. This chain's CDR3 is CASSQERNEQYF. DNA for the CDR3: TGTGCCAGCAGCCAAGAGCGTAACGAGCAGTACTTC.